This T cell receptor beta chain was sequenced for a study of response to subunit inactivated influenza vaccine. The V gene's germline CDR1 is SGHTA and CDR2 FQGNSA. The V and J ends lost 4 bases and 8 bases, in that order; junction bases with no gene match: 12. The CDR3 consists of 16 residues. This clonotype occurred many times. The antigen remains undetermined. A single record per CDR3 protein comes from TCRdb applying MiXCR to the RT-PCR reads. Altogether hundreds of thousands of distinct CDR3 sequences are present, 25% being singletons, with the ten largest covering over 1.5%. Study-wide results and limits: Researchers suggested that each seasonal influenza vaccination recruits few new T cells.

The TCR originated in a man between 45 and 60 years old who received an inactivated influenza vaccine. This chain joins TRBV7-2 and TRBJ2-4, with TRBD2 identical over 9 bases. The sequencing here drew on CD4+ T cells sorted from PBMCs, taken more than 4 days after vaccination. CDR3 in amino acids: CASSYSWGGRADIQYF. The CDR3 coding sequence is TGTGCCAGCAGCTACTCTTGGGGCGGGAGGGCCGACATTCAGTACTTC.